This T cell receptor (beta chain) comes out of a study of cytomegalovirus exposure and HLA in healthy donors. Study-wide points: Certain sequence variants were highly shared and formed a cluster, and this cluster was likely a sequencing artifact. The listing of 150 to 200 TCR beta chains classed them as cytomegalovirus-associated. The study assumed roughly uniform donor sequencing depth for presence/absence analyses.

The PCR ran on 60 Vbeta and 13 Jbeta primers. Generated by immunoSEQ multiplex PCR, the TCRdb table keeps only in-frame clones and is missing some. This sample carries about 180,000 clones, around 80% of them seen once, and the ten largest clones take around 3.5%. V shed 6 bases and J shed 3 bases, with 9 bases lying between them. The CDR3 is 12 residues long. CDR1 is MDHEN, CDR2 SYDVKM, per germline. As regards this clone: What it binds is unknown.

This chain links TRBV28 with TRBJ2-7, with D possibly being TRBD2 (6 bases). This clonotype was obtained from a woman aged 60-70 years in good health and CMV-seropositive. Input material: PBMCs. The DNA of the CDR3 is TGTGCCAGCAGGCAGGGAGGCTACGAGCAGTACTTC. Amino acids: CASRQGGYEQYF.